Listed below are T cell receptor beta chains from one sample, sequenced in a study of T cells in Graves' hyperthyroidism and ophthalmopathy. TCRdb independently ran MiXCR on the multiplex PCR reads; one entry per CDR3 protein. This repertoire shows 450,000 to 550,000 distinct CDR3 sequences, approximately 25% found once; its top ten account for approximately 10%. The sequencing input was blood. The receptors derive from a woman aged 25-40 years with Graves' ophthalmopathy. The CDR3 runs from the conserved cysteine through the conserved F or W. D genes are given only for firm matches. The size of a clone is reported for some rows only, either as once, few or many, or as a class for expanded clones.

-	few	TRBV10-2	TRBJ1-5	TGCGCCAGCAGTGAGTCGTTTTATCAGCCCCAGCATTTT	CASSESFYQPQHF
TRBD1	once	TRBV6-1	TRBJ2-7	TGTGCCAGCAGTCATACGACAGGGGCCTACGAGCAGTACTTC	CASSHTTGAYEQYF
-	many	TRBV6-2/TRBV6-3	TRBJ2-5	TGTGCCAGCAGGGGCGCGTCCTGGGAGACCCAGTACTTC	CASRGASWETQYF
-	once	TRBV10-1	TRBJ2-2	TGCGCCAGCAGTGAGTCGGCAGGGGATTCGGCCGGGGAGCTGTTTTTT	CASSESAGDSAGELFF
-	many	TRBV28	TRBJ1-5	TGTGCCAGCAGTTTATTCGGGAGTCGACAGCCCCAGCATTTT	CASSLFGSRQPQHF
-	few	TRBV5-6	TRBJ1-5	TGTGCCAGCAGCGGCCCCCAGGGATGGAGCAATCAGCCCCAGCATTTT	CASSGPQGWSNQPQHF
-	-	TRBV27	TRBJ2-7	TGTGCCAGCAGATCAGAATCCCCATTCTACGAGCAGTACTTC	CASRSESPFYEQYF
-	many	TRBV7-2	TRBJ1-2	TGTGCCAGCAGCTTAGCCTCCGGGGGGGGCGCGTATGGCTACACCTTC	CASSLASGGGAYGYTF
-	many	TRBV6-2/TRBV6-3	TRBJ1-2	TGTGCCAGCGGGACCTCGGGACGGATCCTTTATGGCTACACCTTC	CASGTSGRILYGYTF
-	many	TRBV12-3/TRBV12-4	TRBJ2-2	TGTGCCAGCAGTAGGGAAACCGGGGAGCTGTTTTTT	CASSRETGELFF
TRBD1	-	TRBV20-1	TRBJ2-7	TGCAGTGCGAGCGAATCCGGACAGGGGGCACACGAGCAGTACTTC	CSASESGQGAHEQYF
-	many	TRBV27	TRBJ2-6	TGTGCCAGCAGTTTGGGGACGGTAATTTCTGGGGCCAACGTCCTGACTTTC	CASSLGTVISGANVLTF
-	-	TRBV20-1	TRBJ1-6	TGCAGTGCTAGTGGACGGGAAAGCTCCTATAATTCACCCCTCCACTTT	CSASGRESSYNSPLHF
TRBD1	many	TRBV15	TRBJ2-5	TGTGCCACCAGCAGAGGGGACAGGGGATTCGAGACCCAGTACTTC	CATSRGDRGFETQYF
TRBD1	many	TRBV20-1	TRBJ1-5	TGCAGTGCGGGACAGGGGGCGAGCAGCAAGCCCCAGCATTTT	CSAGQGASSKPQHF
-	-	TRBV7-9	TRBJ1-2	TGTGCCAGCAGCTTGGGAGCGGGCGGACCCTATGGCTACACCTTC	CASSLGAGGPYGYTF
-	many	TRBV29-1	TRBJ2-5	TGCAGCTCGCGACAGAGCCAAGAGACCCAGTACTTC	CSSRQSQETQYF
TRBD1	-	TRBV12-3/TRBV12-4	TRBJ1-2	TGTGCCAGCAACCTACAGGGGAACTATGGCTACACCTTC	CASNLQGNYGYTF
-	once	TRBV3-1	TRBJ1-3	TGTGCCAGCAGCCAAGATGGAGCAAACACCATATATTTT	CASSQDGANTIYF
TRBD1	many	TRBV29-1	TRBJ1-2	TGCAGCGTTCGACAGGGCGACTATGGCTACACCTTC	CSVRQGDYGYTF
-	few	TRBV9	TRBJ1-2	TGTGCCAGCAGCGCCACTGGCTACACCTTC	CASSATGYTF
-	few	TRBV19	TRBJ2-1	TGTGCCAGTAGTAGCCAATCAGGGAACAATGAGCAGTTCTTC	CASSSQSGNNEQFF
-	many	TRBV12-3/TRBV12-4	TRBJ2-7	TGTGCCAGTAACGGGCAGGGGCAGATAGAGCAGTACTTC	CASNGQGQIEQYF
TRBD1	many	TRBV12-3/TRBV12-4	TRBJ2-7	TGTGCCAGCCGGGGACAGGGGATTTCCTACGAGCAGTACTTC	CASRGQGISYEQYF